This TCR beta chain was profiled in a study of T cell responses to AZD1222 COVID-19 vaccine. Overall study findings and caveats: A mostly white British donor set with more females was recruited, and clonal diversity was possibly underestimated.

Clones were read by immunoSEQ multiplex PCR, and TCRdb kept only the in-frame ones, dropping some. The table records fewer than 90,000 clones, around 90% of them present only once. From germline, CDR1 is MDHEN and CDR2 SYDVKM. V shed 8 bases and J shed 3 bases, with 16 bases lying between them. CDR3 length: 14 residues. Comment on this clone: No antigen is known for it.

The gene calls are TRBV28 and TRBJ1-1; tentative D call: TRBD1 (5 bases). The clonotype originates from an adult who received the AZD1222 COVID-19 vaccine. This specimen consisted of peripheral blood, obtained 28 days after the second AZD1222 dose. CDR3 loop: CASVPTGWDTEAFF. The CDR3 DNA follows: TGTGCCAGCGTTCCCACAGGATGGGACACTGAAGCTTTCTTT.